The 2 T cell receptor beta chains given below trace back to one sample, sequenced in a study of neurological immune-mediated disorders. TCRdb called the 5' RACE reads again in MiXCR, with one record for every CDR3 protein. The table records around 69,000 distinct CDR3 sequences, roughly 10% of them present only once. Time point defined: longitudinal time-point 1 (baseline). Material for sequencing was PBMCs. The receptors were sampled from a man under 40 in good health.

In its sample, this clonotype was seen many times. V and J are TRBV5-1 and TRBJ2-1, with 8 bases that match TRBD1. The CDR3 is 13 amino acids. The junction had 2 bases not matched to a gene; V was cut back by 3 bases and J by 6 bases. The germline CDR1 and CDR2 sequences are SGHRS and YFSETQ. The CDR3 region is CASSYGTGNEQFF. The CDR3 DNA is TGCGCCAGCAGCTACGGGACAGGCAATGAGCAGTTCTTC.

This clonotype was observed many times. V is TRBV27 and J is TRBJ1-5; 7 positions match TRBD1. The CDR3 loop spans 15 amino acids. Germline V gene data show CDR1 as MNHEY and CDR2 as SMNVEV (reference sequence). V lost 6 bases to trimming and J lost 1 base; unmatched junction nucleotides: 6. CDR3 amino acids: CASRQGGVSNQPQHF. CDR3 sequence (DNA): TGTGCCAGCAGGCAGGGGGGAGTAAGCAATCAGCCCCAGCATTTT.